Below are 32 T cell receptor beta chains sequenced from a single sample in a study of siplizumab effects on memory and regulatory T cells. Profiling relied on immunoSEQ multiplex PCR, and the TCRdb table lists in-frame clones only, not all of them. The data show 95,000 to 100,000 clones, around 90% seen once. The sequencing input was non-Treg CD4+ T cells sorted from blood. Source of these receptors: a human donor in good health.

The chain is built from TRBV5-5 and TRBJ2-3; TRBD2 matches at 13 bases. The CDR3 is 17 residues long. With 3 bases clipped from V and 2 bases from J, the junction kept 6 bases outside the gene matches. Per germline, CDR1 SGHKS and CDR2 YYEKEE (reference sequence). The CDR3 loop is CASSYRTSGGFTDTQYF. The CDR3 DNA reads TGTGCCAGCAGCTACCGGACTAGCGGGGGTTTCACAGATACGCAGTATTTT.

This clone appeared once. This chain uses TRBV6-1 with TRBJ2-7; D is undetermined. The germline V gene encodes CDR1 MNHNS and CDR2 SASEGT. Between the trimmed V and J ends, which lost 6 bases and 2 bases, there was a span of 8 bases. The CDR3 is 12 amino acids. Here the CDR3 reads CASRSLPYEQYF. The CDR3 DNA sequence: TGTGCCAGCAGGAGTCTCCCCTACGAGCAGTACTTC.

The chain joins TRBV7-2 to TRBJ2-5; weak D call: TRBD1 (6 bases). The J call is doubtful: the DNA matches TRBJ2-7 better. This CDR3 has 15 residues. CDR1 and CDR2 from the germline V gene are SGHTA and FQGNSA. The CDR3 is CASSPYGTTASEQYF. The CDR3 nucleotides read TGTGCCAGCAGTCCTTACGGGACAACGGCGAGCGAGCAGTACTTC.

The chain employs TRBV28 and TRBJ1-5, with D tentatively TRBD1 (5 bases). Trimming cost V 7 bases and J 4 bases, with 17 bases left between them. The germline V gene has CDR1 MDHEN and CDR2 SYDVKM. The CDR3 is 15 residues long. CDR3 nucleotide sequence: TGTGCCAGCAAAAATGGGAGGGGCGTTAATCAGCCCCAGCATTTT. Translation: CASKNGRGVNQPQHF.

This sequence joins TRBV11-1 and TRBJ2-7, with D perhaps TRBD1 (6 bases). CDR3 length: 12 amino acids. The V end was cut by 6 bases, the J end by 1 base, with 7 bases between. Per germline, CDR1 SGHAT and CDR2 FQDESV (reference sequence). CDR3 nucleotides: TGTGCCAGCAGAGGACAGTCCTACGAGCAGTACTTC. It codes for CASRGQSYEQYF.

J is TRBJ2-3 and V is TRBV7-2; D is perhaps TRBD2 (5 bases). CDR1 is SGHTA and CDR2 is FQGNSA in the germline V gene. V lost 3 bases and J lost 4, with 14 bases in between. The CDR3 sequence is 15 residues long. The CDR3 sequence: CASSLFPSSSDTQYF. CDR3 bases: TGTGCCAGCAGCTTGTTTCCTTCTAGCTCAGATACGCAGTATTTT.

The V and J genes are TRBV19 and TRBJ2-2, with 7 nucleotides matching TRBD2. V shed 6 bases, J shed 7 bases, and the junction held 5 bases outside the gene matches. In germline, CDR1 is LNHDA, CDR2 SQIVND (reference sequence). This CDR3 is 13 amino acids long. CDR3 in DNA: TGTGCCAGTAGATTGGGGGGGTACGGGGAGCTGTTTTTT. Translation: CASRLGGYGELFF.

This clone was seen once. The J gene is TRBJ2-3, the V gene TRBV7-9; no clear D. Trimming shortened V by 5 bases and J by 3 bases, and 6 bases separated the two germline ends. The CDR3 runs 12 residues. CDR1 and CDR2 (germline): SEHNR, FQNEAQ (reference sequence). The CDR3 region has the DNA TGTGCCAGCAGCCGAAGAACAGATACGCAGTATTTT. Protein: CASSRRTDTQYF.

The V gene is TRBV25-1, the J gene TRBJ2-5; D remains ambiguous. This CDR3 is 11 amino acids long. CDR1 is MGHDK and CDR2 is SYGVNS in the germline V gene. V shed 5 bases and J shed 9 bases, with 10 bases lying between them. The CDR3 sequence: CASSLQSAQYF. Here the CDR3 DNA reads TGTGCCAGCAGTCTGCAGTCAGCCCAGTACTTC. The full variable domain, rest sourced from reference TRBV25-1 and TRBJ2-5, is EADIYQTPRYLVIGTGKKITLECSQTMGHDKMYWYQQDPGMELHLIHYSYGVNSTEKGDLSSESTVSRIRTEHFPLTLESARPSHTSQYLCASSLQSAQYFGPGTRLLVL.

The V and J genes are TRBV6-6 and TRBJ2-1, with 12 bases lining up with TRBD2. Germline CDR1 reads MNHNY; CDR2 reads SVGAGI (reference sequence). The CDR3 totals 14 residues. Unmatched junction bases numbered 6, after V lost 7 bases and J lost 8 bases. Here the CDR3 reads CASNPSGRAYEQFF. In DNA, the CDR3 is TGTGCCAGCAACCCTAGCGGGAGGGCCTATGAGCAGTTCTTC.

The chain combines TRBV10-3 with TRBJ1-1; a possible D gene is TRBD1 (5 bases). Germline V gene lookup returns CDR1 ENHRY and CDR2 SYGVKD. The length of the CDR3 is 13 residues. The V end lost 11 bases, the J end lost 2 bases, and 15 bases lay between the germline ends. CDR3 in DNA: TGTGCCGGCGCACCCAGGGTTAACACTGAAGCTTTCTTT. Translation gives CAGAPRVNTEAFF.

The CDR3 DNA sequence: TGTGCCAGCAGGGGCGAGGGATTACGAAATCAGCCCCAGCATTTT. As protein: CASRGEGLRNQPQHF. The chain employs TRBV6-1 and TRBJ1-5; D remains ambiguous. The CDR3 extends over 15 amino acids. V was shortened by 6 bases and J by 4 bases, with 16 bases between the two germline ends. Germline V gene lookup returns CDR1 MNHNS and CDR2 SASEGT.

The CDR3 here is CASRASGGNYGYTF. CDR3 coding DNA: TGTGCCAGCAGAGCTAGTGGGGGGAACTATGGCTACACCTTC. The V gene is TRBV27, the J gene TRBJ1-2; maybe TRBD1 (5 bases). Trimming removed 6 bases at V and 2 bases at J, with 13 bases between. The CDR3 totals 14 residues. CDR1 and CDR2 from the germline V gene are MNHEY and SMNVEV (reference sequence).

CDR3 amino acids: CAWKRHSTTRNIQYF. The CDR3 DNA sequence: TGTGCCTGGAAGAGACACTCCACTACAAGGAACATTCAGTACTTC. V is TRBV30 and J is TRBJ2-4; no clear D. Between the trimmed V and J ends, which lost 4 bases and 7 bases, there was a span of 20 bases. The CDR3 length is 15 residues. Per the germline V gene, CDR1 is GTSNPN and CDR2 is SVGIG (reference sequence).

V and J are TRBV29-1 and TRBJ2-3; D assignment may be TRBD1 or TRBD2 (5 bases each). Germline loops: CDR1 SQVTM, CDR2 ANQGSEA. This CDR3 is 16 amino acids long. V was trimmed by 6 bases and J by 0 bases, leaving 19 bases between them. The CDR3 DNA reads as TGCAGCGTCCTCGGGGACCCTAGGGCGAGCACAGATACGCAGTATTTT. This codes for CSVLGDPRASTDTQYF.

This chain uses TRBV9 with TRBJ2-3; possible D gene TRBD2, 5 bases. Between the trimmed V and J ends, which lost 0 bases and 0 bases, there was a span of 8 bases. The CDR3 covers 15 residues. CDR1 is SGDLS, CDR2 YYNGEE, per germline. Here the CDR3 reads CASSVGAVSTDTQYF. DNA for the CDR3: TGTGCCAGCAGCGTAGGAGCGGTTAGCACAGATACGCAGTATTTT.

The chain links TRBV2 to TRBJ2-7; possible D gene TRBD2, 6 bases. The length of the CDR3 is 14 residues. The V end was cut by 6 bases, the J end by 0 bases, with 12 bases between. Germline V gives CDR1 SNHLY, CDR2 FYNNEI. The CDR3: CASRRDFSSYEQYF. For the CDR3, the DNA is TGTGCCAGCAGGAGGGACTTTAGCTCCTACGAGCAGTACTTC. The whole variable domain, filled in from reference TRBV2 and TRBJ2-7, reads EPEVTQTPSHQVTQMGQEVILRCVPISNHLYFYWYRQILGQKVEFLVSFYNNEISEKSEIFDDQFSVERPDGSNFTLKIRSTKLEDSAMYFCASRRDFSSYEQYFGPGTRLTVT.

This chain joins TRBV6-1 and TRBJ1-2; D uncertain. Germline V gene sequence: CDR1 MNHNS, CDR2 SASEGT. The V end was cut by 0 bases, the J end by 9 bases, with 11 bases between. The CDR3 sequence is 13 residues long. CDR3 in amino acids: CASSEAGTTSYTF. The CDR3 region has the DNA TGTGCCAGCAGTGAAGCGGGCACGACAAGCTACACCTTC.

The table lists this clone with a count of one. The chain employs TRBV28 and TRBJ1-5, with D maybe TRBD1 (6 bases). The CDR3 length is 15 residues. V lost 7 bases to trimming and J lost 4 bases, with 17 bases between them. From germline, CDR1 is MDHEN and CDR2 SYDVKM. The CDR3 DNA reads TGTGCCAGCATCCCCCGGGGACAACAAAATCAGCCCCAGCATTTT. This codes for CASIPRGQQNQPQHF.

V and J are TRBV6-1 and TRBJ2-5, with D perhaps matching TRBD2 (6 bases). The V end lost 4 bases, the J end lost 5 bases, and 14 bases lay between the germline ends. CDR3 size: 14 residues. CDR1 is MNHNS and CDR2 is SASEGT in the germline V gene. The CDR3 loop reads CASSGDFLGETQYF. In DNA, the CDR3 is TGTGCCAGCAGTGGGGACTTTTTAGGGGAGACCCAGTACTTC.

V gene TRBV4-1 combines with J gene TRBJ1-5, with 9 bases fitting TRBD1. CDR1 MGHRA and CDR2 YSYEKL come from the germline V gene. The CDR3 runs 18 residues. V lost 2 bases, J lost 0 bases, and 8 bases stayed unmatched. In DNA, the CDR3 is TGCGCCAGCAGCCAACTGCCGGGGACAGGGAATAGCAATCAGCCCCAGCATTTT. Translation: CASSQLPGTGNSNQPQHF.

This clone was seen just once. The chain uses TRBV7-2 and TRBJ2-1, with TRBD2 matching over 7 bases. V lost 1 base and J lost 4; bases outside the gene matches: 7. From germline, CDR1 is SGHTA and CDR2 FQGNSA. The CDR3 consists of 16 residues. CDR3 sequence: CASSLVATSRYNEQFF. As DNA, the CDR3 is TGTGCCAGCAGCTTAGTCGCGACTAGCCGATACAATGAGCAGTTCTTC.

A word on this clone: At one boundary the junction diverges from the germline segment, which might be a read error. This chain connects TRBV20-1 to TRBJ2-5; no firm D call. CDR1 and CDR2 from the germline V gene are DFQATT and SNEGSKA (reference sequence). This CDR3 is built from 11 residues. In DNA, the CDR3 is TGCAGTGCTAGAGTCAGAGAGACCCCGTACTTC. It codes for CSARVRETPYF.

The V gene is TRBV29-1, the J gene TRBJ2-1; D may correspond to TRBD1 or TRBD2 (5 bases each). V gave up 6 bases and J gave up 0 bases, with 21 bases separating them. The CDR3 covers 17 residues. Germline V gives CDR1 SQVTM, CDR2 ANQGSEA. The CDR3 bases are TGCAGCGTCCTCGGGGCATCAACCTTGAGCTCCTACAATGAGCAGTTCTTC. Translating gives CSVLGASTLSSYNEQFF.

The genes are TRBV5-8 and TRBJ2-6; no firm D call. V lost 6 bases and J lost 1, with 20 bases in between. CDR1 and CDR2 (germline): SGHTS, YDEGEE. The CDR3 extends over 18 amino acids. The CDR3 DNA reads TGTGCCAGCATCCCTCGGAGAGGCCCCGCTTCTGGGGCCAACGTCCTGACTTTC. Its translation is CASIPRRGPASGANVLTF.

The chain carries TRBV18 and TRBJ2-5, with a tentative D call TRBD2 (6 bases). The CDR3 loop spans 14 amino acids. CDR1 is KGHSH, CDR2 LQKENI, per germline. Deletions cut 5 bases from V and 5 bases from J, with 15 bases between. As DNA, the CDR3 is TGTGCCAGCTCAGTTTCAAAAGGAGGGGAGACCCAGTACTTC. As protein: CASSVSKGGETQYF.

The chain links TRBV7-2 to TRBJ2-1; no clear D gene. V lost 1 base, J lost 9 bases, and 7 bases lay in between. Germline values: CDR1 SGHTA, CDR2 FQGNSA. There are 12 residues in the CDR3. The CDR3 region is CASSLEYSEQFF. The CDR3 nucleotides are TGTGCCAGCAGCTTAGAGTATTCTGAGCAGTTCTTC.

CDR3 sequence (DNA): TGTGCCTGGAGTCTGGGGTCCATCGGCTACACCTTC. Protein sequence: CAWSLGSIGYTF. This chain uses TRBV30 with TRBJ1-2; no definite D call. In germline, CDR1 is GTSNPN, CDR2 SVGIG (reference sequence). Deletions cut 2 bases from V and 8 bases from J, with 12 bases between. This CDR3 spans 12 amino acids.

This clone came up once. V and J are TRBV2 and TRBJ2-5; 7 nucleotides match TRBD1. Trimming at V came to 2 bases and at J to 5 bases, leaving 2 bases not matched to a gene. Germline lookup yields CDR1 SNHLY and CDR2 FYNNEI. This CDR3 region has 13 residues. The CDR3 nucleotides read TGTGCCAGCAGTGAACAGGGACAGGAGACCCAGTACTTC. Translated, it gives CASSEQGQETQYF. The full variable domain, rest sourced from reference TRBV2 and TRBJ2-5, is EPEVTQTPSHQVTQMGQEVILRCVPISNHLYFYWYRQILGQKVEFLVSFYNNEISEKSEIFDDQFSVERPDGSNFTLKIRSTKLEDSAMYFCASSEQGQETQYFGPGTRLLVL.

The J gene is TRBJ1-5, the V gene TRBV30; D unclear. CDR1 is GTSNPN, CDR2 SVGIG, per germline (reference sequence). This CDR3 region has 13 residues. Deletions cut 5 bases from V and 4 bases from J, with 12 bases between. CDR3 amino acids: CAWAPSRNQPQHF. CDR3 nucleotides: TGTGCCTGGGCTCCCTCCCGGAATCAGCCCCAGCATTTT.

This chain uses TRBV5-4 with TRBJ2-7, with 7 positions matching TRBD2. The trim removed 4 bases at V and 4 bases at J, leaving 11 bases unmatched. Germline V gene sequence: CDR1 SGHNT, CDR2 YYREEE (reference sequence). The CDR3 totals 15 residues. CDR3 in DNA: TGTGCCAGCAGCCCGGGGGTGCGGGAGAAGTACGAGCAGTACTTC. It specifies CASSPGVREKYEQYF.

The chain joins TRBV30 to TRBJ2-6; 7 bases line up with TRBD2. CDR3 size: 16 residues. The trim removed 0 bases at V and 2 bases at J, leaving 4 bases unmatched. The germline V gene encodes CDR1 GTSNPN and CDR2 SVGIG (reference sequence). The CDR3 sequence: CAWSVIGGAGANVLTF. The CDR3 DNA sequence: TGTGCCTGGAGTGTAATTGGGGGGGCTGGGGCCAACGTCCTGACTTTC.